This TCR beta chain was found in a study of T cell repertoires in cytomegalovirus infection. On the study more broadly: CMV epitopes in the study were HLA-C-restricted (recently identified) and HLA-B-restricted (well studied). Public TCR beta signatures were indicative of both CMV infection and a matching HLA type.

Study conclusions and caveats: CMV carriers with the relevant HLA were identified by cumulative public TCR beta family frequency. There were HLA-C-restricted CMV-specific TCR beta clonotypes dominating the ex vivo response.

Germline CDR1 reads GTSNPN; CDR2 reads SVGIG (reference sequence). CDR3 length: 17 residues. V lost 0 bases and J 2 bases, leaving 18 bases between the germline ends. About this clonotype itself: Antigen specificity is unknown.

TCRdb re-analysed the reads in MiXCR, keeping a single row per CDR3 protein. The table has hundreds of thousands of distinct CDR3 sequences, around 35% seen once; the top ten hold roughly 17%. The sequencing used cultured PBMCs, collected from culture after CMV antigen stimulation. The rearrangement joins TRBV30 to TRBJ2-3, with a possible D match to TRBD2 (6 bases). This TCR was recovered from a human donor in good health (CMV status not recorded). Some clones in this sample may be carry-over from other donors' samples. Here the CDR3 reads CAWSVGGNLIYTDTQYF. For the CDR3, the DNA is TGTGCCTGGAGTGTCGGCGGGAACCTCATCTACACAGATACGCAGTATTTT. Full variable domain (remainder filled in from reference TRBV30 and TRBJ2-3): SQTIHQWPATLVQPVGSPLSLECTVEGTSNPNLYWYRQAAGRGLQLLFYSVGIGQISSEVPQNLSASRPQDRQFILSSKKLLLSDSGFYLCAWSVGGNLIYTDTQYFGPGTRLTVL.